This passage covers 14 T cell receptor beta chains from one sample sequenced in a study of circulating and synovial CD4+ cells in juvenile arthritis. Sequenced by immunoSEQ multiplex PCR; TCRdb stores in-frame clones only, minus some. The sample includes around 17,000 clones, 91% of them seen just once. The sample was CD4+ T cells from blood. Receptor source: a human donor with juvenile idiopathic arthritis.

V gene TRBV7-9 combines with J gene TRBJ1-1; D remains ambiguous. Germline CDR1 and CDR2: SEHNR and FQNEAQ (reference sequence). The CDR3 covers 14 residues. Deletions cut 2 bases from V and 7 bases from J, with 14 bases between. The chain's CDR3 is CASSLMRGGGEAFF. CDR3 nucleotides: TGTGCCAGCAGCTTAATGCGAGGAGGTGGTGAAGCTTTCTTT.

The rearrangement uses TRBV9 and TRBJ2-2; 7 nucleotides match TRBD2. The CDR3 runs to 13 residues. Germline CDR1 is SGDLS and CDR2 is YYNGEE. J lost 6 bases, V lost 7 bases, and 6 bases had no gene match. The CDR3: CASDGLVPGELFF. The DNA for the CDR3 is TGTGCCAGCGATGGACTAGTTCCCGGGGAGCTGTTTTTT. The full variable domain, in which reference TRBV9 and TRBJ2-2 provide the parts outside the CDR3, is DSGVTQTPKHLITATGQRVTLRCSPRSGDLSVYWYQQSLDQGLQFLIQYYNGEERAKGNILERFSAQQFPDLHSELNLSSLELGDSALYFCASDGLVPGELFFGEGSRLTVL.

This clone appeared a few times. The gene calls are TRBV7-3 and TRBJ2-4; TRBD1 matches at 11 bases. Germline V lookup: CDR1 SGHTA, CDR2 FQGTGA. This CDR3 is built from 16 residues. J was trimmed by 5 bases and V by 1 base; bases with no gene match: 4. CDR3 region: CASSLKGQGAQNIQYF. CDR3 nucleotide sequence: TGTGCCAGCAGCTTAAAAGGACAGGGGGCCCAAAACATTCAGTACTTC.

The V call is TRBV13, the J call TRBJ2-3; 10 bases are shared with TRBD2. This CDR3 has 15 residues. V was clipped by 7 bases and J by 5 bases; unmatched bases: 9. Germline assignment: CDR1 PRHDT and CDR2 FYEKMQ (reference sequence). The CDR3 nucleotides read TGTGCCAGCACGTCAGCGGGGGGGGAGGGAGATACGCAGTATTTT. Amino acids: CASTSAGGEGDTQYF.

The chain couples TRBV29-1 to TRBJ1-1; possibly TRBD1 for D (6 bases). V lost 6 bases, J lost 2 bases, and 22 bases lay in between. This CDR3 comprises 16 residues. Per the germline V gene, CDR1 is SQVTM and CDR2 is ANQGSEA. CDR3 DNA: TGCAGCGTGCCCCCTTCTGGTGGCAGGGGAAACACTGAAGCTTTCTTT. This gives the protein CSVPPSGGRGNTEAFF.

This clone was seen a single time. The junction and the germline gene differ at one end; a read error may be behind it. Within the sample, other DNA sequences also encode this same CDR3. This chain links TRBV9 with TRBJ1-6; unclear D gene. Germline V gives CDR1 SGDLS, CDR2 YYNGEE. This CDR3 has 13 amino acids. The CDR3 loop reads CASSPVENSPLHF. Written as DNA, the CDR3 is TGTGCCAGCAGCCCCGTCGAGAATTCCCCCCTCCACTTT.

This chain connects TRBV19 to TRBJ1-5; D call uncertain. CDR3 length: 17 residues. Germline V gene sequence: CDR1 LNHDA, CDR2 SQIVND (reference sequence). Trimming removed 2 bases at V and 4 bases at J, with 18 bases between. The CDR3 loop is CASSIKLWAATNQPQHF. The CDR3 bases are TGTGCCAGTAGTATAAAACTTTGGGCCGCGACAAATCAGCCCCAGCATTTT.

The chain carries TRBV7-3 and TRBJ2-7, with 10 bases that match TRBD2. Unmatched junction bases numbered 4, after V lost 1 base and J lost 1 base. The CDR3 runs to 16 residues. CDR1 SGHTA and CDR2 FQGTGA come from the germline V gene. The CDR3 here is CASSLSSSGGSYEQYF. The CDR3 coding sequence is TGTGCCAGCAGCTTAAGTTCTAGCGGGGGTTCCTACGAGCAGTACTTC.

CDR3: CAISEYIEGRGGYTF. The CDR3 DNA is TGTGCCATCAGTGAGTACATTGAGGGGAGGGGTGGCTACACCTTC. J is TRBJ1-2 and V is TRBV10-3, with a possible D match to TRBD1 (5 bases). The ends were cut back, 1 base at V and 7 bases at J, with 16 bases in the middle. Germline lookup yields CDR1 ENHRY and CDR2 SYGVKD. The CDR3 runs 15 residues.

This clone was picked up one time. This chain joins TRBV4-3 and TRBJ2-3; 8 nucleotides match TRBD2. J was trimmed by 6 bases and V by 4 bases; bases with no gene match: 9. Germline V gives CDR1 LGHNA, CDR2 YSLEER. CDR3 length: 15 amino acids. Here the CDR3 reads CASSLKGTSYDTQYF. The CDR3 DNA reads TGCGCCAGCAGCCTAAAGGGGACTAGTTACGATACGCAGTATTTT.

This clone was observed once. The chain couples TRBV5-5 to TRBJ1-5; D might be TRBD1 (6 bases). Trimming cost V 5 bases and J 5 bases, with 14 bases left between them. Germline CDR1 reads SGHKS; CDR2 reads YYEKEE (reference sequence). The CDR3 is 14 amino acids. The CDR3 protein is CASRNRVLYQPQHF. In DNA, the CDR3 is TGTGCCAGCAGGAACAGGGTTTTGTATCAGCCCCAGCATTTT.

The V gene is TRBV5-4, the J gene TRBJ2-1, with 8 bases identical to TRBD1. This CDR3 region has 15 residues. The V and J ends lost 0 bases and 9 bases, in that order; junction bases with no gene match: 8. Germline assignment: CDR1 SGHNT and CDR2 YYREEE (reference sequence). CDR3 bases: TGTGCCAGCAGCTTGGGGCAGGGGGCGCCTGGTGAGCAGTTCTTC. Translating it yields CASSLGQGAPGEQFF.

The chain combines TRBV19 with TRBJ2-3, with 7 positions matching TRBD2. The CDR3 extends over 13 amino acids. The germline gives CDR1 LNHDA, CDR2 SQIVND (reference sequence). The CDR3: CATLAGNTDTQYF. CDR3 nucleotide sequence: TGTGCTACGTTAGCGGGTAACACAGATACGCAGTATTTT.

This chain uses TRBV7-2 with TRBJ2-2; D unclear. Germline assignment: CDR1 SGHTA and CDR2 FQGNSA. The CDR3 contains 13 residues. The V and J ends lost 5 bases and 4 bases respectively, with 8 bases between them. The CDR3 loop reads CASSKSGTGELFF. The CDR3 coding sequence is TGTGCCAGCAGCAAGTCGGGCACCGGGGAGCTGTTTTTT.